This passage covers 28 T cell receptor beta chains from one sample sequenced in a study of Ad26.COV2.S vaccination and SARS-CoV-2 variants. As for treatment: roughly 19 received Ad26.COV2.S at low or high dose, single or two shots; 5 received placebo; per-sample allocation not given. All samples were drawn on day 63, counting from the first vaccine or placebo injection. Here immunoSEQ multiplex PCR was the method, and the copy in TCRdb shows in-frame clones only, minus some. The data show some 410,000 clones, 92% seen once. This specimen consisted of peripheral blood, obtained in a trial of Ad26.COV2.S vaccine versus placebo. Every receptor here comes from a person aged 18-65 years who received the Ad26.COV2.S COVID-19 vaccine or a placebo.

The gene calls are TRBV24-1 and TRBJ1-2; maybe TRBD1 (5 bases). The CDR3 is made up of 12 amino acids. Per the germline V gene, CDR1 is KGHDR and CDR2 is SFDVKD. V shed 9 bases and J shed 8 bases, with 15 bases lying between them. Written as DNA, the CDR3 is TGTGCCACCTCATACGGGGGAGAGGGCTACACCTTC. Encoded protein: CATSYGGEGYTF.

J is TRBJ1-6 and V is TRBV19; TRBD1 is a possible D gene (5 bases). V lost 3 bases to trimming and J lost 7 bases, with 13 bases between them. The CDR3 loop spans 15 amino acids. The germline CDR1 and CDR2 sequences are LNHDA and SQIVND (reference sequence). The DNA for the CDR3 is TGTGCCAGTAGTATCCTTTTAGGACAAAATTCACCCCTCCACTTT. It encodes CASSILLGQNSPLHF.

This chain joins TRBV6-6 and TRBJ2-1; no definite D call. The CDR3 runs 14 residues. V was clipped by 0 bases and J by 4 bases, with 7 bases between them. CDR1 and CDR2 (germline): MNHNY, SVGAGI (reference sequence). The CDR3 loop is CASSYSPTYNEQFF. The CDR3 nucleotides read TGTGCCAGCAGTTACTCGCCAACTTACAATGAGCAGTTCTTC.

The rearrangement joins TRBV7-8 to TRBJ2-3; D remains ambiguous. This CDR3 has 14 residues. Germline assignment: CDR1 SGHVS and CDR2 FQNEAQ. V lost 1 base, J lost 5 bases, and 10 bases lay in between. The CDR3 loop reads CASSLVVSGDTQYF. CDR3 DNA: TGTGCCAGCAGCTTAGTTGTCTCCGGAGATACGCAGTATTTT.

This rearrangement joins TRBV6-5 to TRBJ2-7; 9 bases match TRBD1. Losses at the gene ends were 8 bases for V and 5 bases for J; bases not matched to a gene: 10. CDR3 length: 14 residues. CDR1 is MNHEY, CDR2 SVGAGI, per germline. The CDR3 loop reads CASQSGTGSHEQYF. DNA for the CDR3: TGTGCCAGCCAGTCCGGGACAGGGTCCCACGAGCAGTACTTC.

The CDR3 spells CASSSPPDTQYF. The DNA for the CDR3 is TGCGCCAGCAGCTCACCCCCAGATACGCAGTATTTT. This chain uses TRBV5-1 with TRBJ2-3; D remains unclear. This CDR3 comprises 12 residues. V was pared by 3 bases and J by 4 bases, with 6 bases between. Germline V lookup: CDR1 SGHRS, CDR2 YFSETQ.

The chain is built from TRBV5-6 and TRBJ2-5, with TRBD2 matching 13 bases. The CDR3 sequence is 15 residues long. Germline CDR1 and CDR2: SGHDT and YYEEEE. The V and J ends lost 3 bases and 3 bases, in that order; junction bases with no gene match: 2. This chain's CDR3 is CASSYTSGGEETQYF. The CDR3 nucleotides read TGTGCCAGCAGCTATACTAGCGGGGGGGAAGAGACCCAGTACTTC.

The rearrangement links TRBV28 to TRBJ1-1; weak D call: TRBD1 (5 bases). CDR1 and CDR2 (germline): MDHEN, SYDVKM. This CDR3 contains 13 residues. Trimming pared 5 bases from V and 5 bases from J, leaving 12 bases between. The CDR3: CASSRGGVTEAFF. The CDR3 DNA sequence: TGTGCCAGCAGTCGGGGGGGAGTGACTGAAGCTTTCTTT.

The chain couples TRBV6-1 to TRBJ1-1, with a possible D match to TRBD1 (5 bases). V lost 3 bases and J lost 3, with 11 bases in between. The length of the CDR3 is 14 residues. CDR1 and CDR2 from the germline V gene are MNHNS and SASEGT. CDR3 in amino acids: CASSEQGYDTEAFF. CDR3 DNA sequence: TGTGCCAGCAGTGAGCAGGGTTACGACACTGAAGCTTTCTTT.

The genes are TRBV18 and TRBJ2-2; D gene uncertain. V was cut by 2 bases and J by 5 bases, with 0 bases left in between. The CDR3 is made up of 11 amino acids. Germline lookup yields CDR1 KGHSH and CDR2 LQKENI. For the CDR3, the DNA is TGTGCCAGCTCACCAACCGGGGAGCTGTTTTTT. As protein: CASSPTGELFF.

J is TRBJ2-3 and V is TRBV5-8; D remains ambiguous. In germline, CDR1 is SGHTS, CDR2 YDEGEE. The V gene lost 10 bases and the J gene lost 2 bases, with 8 bases spanning the gap. The CDR3 runs 11 residues. This CDR3 is CAGTVTDTQYF. In nucleotides, the CDR3 is TGTGCCGGTACCGTCACAGATACGCAGTATTTT.

This clone was counted a single time. The chain is built from TRBV11-2 and TRBJ2-1; the D gene is possibly TRBD2 (6 bases). CDR3 length: 15 residues. V lost 0 bases and J lost 2, with 8 bases in between. The germline gives CDR1 SGHAT, CDR2 FQNNGV. CDR3 amino acids: CASSLDGGAYNEQFF. DNA of the CDR3: TGTGCCAGCAGCTTAGACGGGGGTGCCTACAATGAGCAGTTCTTC.

This chain connects TRBV5-1 to TRBJ2-5; D not certain. The CDR3 length is 13 residues. The germline gives CDR1 SGHRS, CDR2 YFSETQ. Trimming pared 6 bases from V and 5 bases from J, leaving 14 bases between. CDR3 amino acids: CASTGSSQETQYF. In DNA, the CDR3 is TGCGCCAGCACCGGGTCCTCCCAGGAGACCCAGTACTTC.

V gene TRBV9 combines with J gene TRBJ1-1; D may be TRBD1 (6 bases). Looked up from germline, CDR1 is SGDLS and CDR2 is YYNGEE. V lost 0 bases and J 8 bases, leaving 14 bases between the germline ends. CDR3 size: 14 residues. This chain's CDR3 is CASSVVTGGAEAFF. The DNA of the CDR3 is TGTGCCAGCAGCGTAGTCACCGGGGGCGCGGAAGCTTTCTTT.

The chain has TRBV5-4 and TRBJ2-7; no firm D call. This CDR3 has 11 amino acids. V was clipped by 3 bases and J by 7 bases, with 8 bases between them. CDR1 and CDR2 from the germline V gene are SGHNT and YYREEE (reference sequence). The CDR3 DNA follows: TGTGCCAGCAGCTCCGGTGAAGAGCAGTACTTC. Amino acid sequence: CASSSGEEQYF.

The chain joins TRBV7-7 to TRBJ2-2, with D possibly being TRBD2 (5 bases). The CDR3 contains 16 residues. V was shortened by 3 bases and J by 8 bases, with 19 bases between the two germline ends. Germline V CDR1 and CDR2: SSHAT, FNYEAQ (reference sequence). Written as DNA, the CDR3 is TGTGCCAGCAGCTTCATACCGGGATCTCTTGGGGGGGAGCTGTTTTTT. Translating it yields CASSFIPGSLGGELFF.

The rearrangement uses TRBV28 and TRBJ1-2, with 10 bases matching TRBD1. The CDR3 totals 14 residues. CDR1 is MDHEN, CDR2 SYDVKM, per germline. The junction had 4 bases not matched to a gene; V was cut back by 6 bases and J by 3 bases. The CDR3 DNA is TGTGCCAGCAGCCCCGGACAGGGGGACTATGGCTACACCTTC. It codes for CASSPGQGDYGYTF.

The chain has TRBV20-1 and TRBJ2-5; 11 positions match TRBD2. Trimming removed 3 bases from V and 3 bases from J; junction bases left unmatched: 9. The CDR3 is 16 amino acids. In germline, CDR1 is DFQATT, CDR2 SNEGSKA (reference sequence). The CDR3 protein is CSASPSRLAGKETQYF. The CDR3 DNA is TGCAGTGCTAGTCCATCGAGACTAGCGGGGAAAGAGACCCAGTACTTC.

The chain combines TRBV19 with TRBJ1-1; D gene unclear. CDR1 and CDR2 (germline): LNHDA, SQIVND (reference sequence). This CDR3 contains 14 residues. The V gene lost 3 bases and the J gene lost 1 base, with 9 bases spanning the gap. Here the CDR3 reads CASSMFLANTEAFF. The CDR3 region has the DNA TGTGCCAGTAGTATGTTTTTAGCGAACACTGAAGCTTTCTTT.

J is TRBJ1-3 and V is TRBV11-2, with D possibly matching TRBD1 (5 bases). CDR3 length: 17 residues. The ends were cut back, 5 bases at V and 0 bases at J, with 17 bases in the middle. Germline loops: CDR1 SGHAT, CDR2 FQNNGV. CDR3 loop: CASSQGDFRTSGNTIYF. In nucleotides, the CDR3 is TGTGCCAGCAGCCAGGGAGACTTCCGAACCTCTGGAAACACCATATATTTT.

This clone was detected a few times. This chain connects TRBV7-9 to TRBJ1-5; a weak D match, TRBD1 (6 bases). The germline CDR1 and CDR2 sequences are SEHNR and FQNEAQ (reference sequence). There are 15 residues in the CDR3. The V and J ends lost 5 bases and 4 bases respectively, with 15 bases between them. The CDR3 sequence: CASSIQGIGNQPQHF. DNA of the CDR3: TGTGCCAGCAGCATACAGGGAATTGGGAATCAGCCCCAGCATTTT.

The chain couples TRBV6-5 to TRBJ1-2, with D perhaps TRBD1 (5 bases). CDR1 and CDR2 (germline): MNHEY, SVGAGI. With 2 bases removed from V and 1 base from J, the gap between germline ends came to 11 bases. The CDR3 totals 15 residues. This CDR3 is CASSYGASDNYGYTF. The CDR3 nucleotides are TGTGCCAGCAGTTACGGGGCCTCCGATAACTATGGCTACACCTTC.

The chain recombines TRBV11-2 with TRBJ2-4; the D gene is possibly TRBD2 (7 bases). This CDR3 has 15 amino acids. Germline V gene sequence: CDR1 SGHAT, CDR2 FQNNGV. V lost 2 bases to trimming and J lost 2 bases, with 10 bases between them. CDR3 DNA sequence: TGTGCCAGCAGCTTATGGGGGGGCACCAAAAACATTCAGTACTTC. Protein sequence: CASSLWGGTKNIQYF. Full variable domain (missing parts from reference TRBV11-2 and TRBJ2-4): EAGVAQSPRYKIIEKRQSVAFWCNPISGHATLYWYQQILGQGPKLLIQFQNNGVVDDSQLPKDRFSAERLKGVDSTLKIQPAKLEDSAVYLCASSLWGGTKNIQYFGAGTRLSVL.

CDR3 in DNA: TGCGCCAGCAGCTTGGGACAGGGGGCGAGTCTCAATGAGCAGTTCTTC. It codes for CASSLGQGASLNEQFF. The V call is TRBV5-1, the J call TRBJ2-1; 10 bases fit TRBD1. Losses at the gene ends were 0 bases for V and 6 bases for J; bases not matched to a gene: 6. Germline V CDR1 and CDR2: SGHRS, YFSETQ. The CDR3 has 16 amino acids.

V is TRBV12-5 and J is TRBJ1-1; no clear D gene. The V end lost 4 bases, the J end lost 5 bases, and 23 bases lay between the germline ends. The CDR3 is 17 amino acids. The germline V gene has CDR1 LGHNT and CDR2 FRNRAP. In DNA form, the CDR3 reads TGTGCTAGTGGTTCAAGACCTACCATCGGACCAGAGACTGAAGCTTTCTTT. Translating gives CASGSRPTIGPETEAFF.

This chain joins TRBV4-3 and TRBJ2-7; D call uncertain. This CDR3 is built from 13 residues. Looked up from germline, CDR1 is LGHNA and CDR2 is YSLEER. V was shortened by 1 base and J by 6 bases, with 10 bases between the two germline ends. The CDR3 DNA reads as TGCGCCAGCAGCCAAGCCCTAGTGGGCGAGCAGTACTTC. Its translation: CASSQALVGEQYF.

This clone was picked up a small number of times. The J gene is TRBJ2-1, the V gene TRBV24-1; 7 bases are a match to TRBD1. Germline V gives CDR1 KGHDR, CDR2 SFDVKD. J was trimmed by 0 bases and V by 4 bases; bases with no gene match: 5. There are 16 residues in the CDR3. The CDR3 region has the DNA TGTGCCACCAGTGAATCCGGGACAGTCTCCTACAATGAGCAGTTCTTC. It yields the protein CATSESGTVSYNEQFF.

This chain links TRBV11-3 with TRBJ2-7, with a possible D match to TRBD1 (6 bases). The CDR3 extends over 12 amino acids. V lost 4 bases to trimming and J lost 3 bases, with 7 bases between them. Germline-derived CDR1 and CDR2 are SGHNT and YENEEA. CDR3 nucleotides: TGTGCCAGCAGCTCGGACAGCTACGAGCAGTACTTC. Protein product: CASSSDSYEQYF.